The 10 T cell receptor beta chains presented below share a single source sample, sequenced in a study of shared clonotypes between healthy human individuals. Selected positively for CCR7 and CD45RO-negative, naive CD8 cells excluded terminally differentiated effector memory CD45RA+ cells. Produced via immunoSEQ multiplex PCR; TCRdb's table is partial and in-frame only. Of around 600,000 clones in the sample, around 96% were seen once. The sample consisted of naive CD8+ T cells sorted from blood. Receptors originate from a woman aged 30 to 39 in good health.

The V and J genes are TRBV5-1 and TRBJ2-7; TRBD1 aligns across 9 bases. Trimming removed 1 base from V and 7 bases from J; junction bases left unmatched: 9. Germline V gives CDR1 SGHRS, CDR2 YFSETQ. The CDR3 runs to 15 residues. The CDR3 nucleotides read TGCGCCAGCAGCTTGCCGACAGGGGGTTTTAATGAGCAGTACTTC. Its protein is CASSLPTGGFNEQYF.

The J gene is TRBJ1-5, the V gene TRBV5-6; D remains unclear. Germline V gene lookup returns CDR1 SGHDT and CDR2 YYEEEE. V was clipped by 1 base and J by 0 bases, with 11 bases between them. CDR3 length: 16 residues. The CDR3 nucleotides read TGTGCCAGCAGCTTGCAGTCCGGCTATAGCAATCAGCCCCAGCATTTT. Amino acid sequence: CASSLQSGYSNQPQHF.

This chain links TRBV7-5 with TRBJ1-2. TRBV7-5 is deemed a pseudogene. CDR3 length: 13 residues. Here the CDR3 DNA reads TGTGTCAGAAGCTTGGTCGTGGGCTATGGCTACACCTTC. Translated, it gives CVRSLVVGYGYTF.

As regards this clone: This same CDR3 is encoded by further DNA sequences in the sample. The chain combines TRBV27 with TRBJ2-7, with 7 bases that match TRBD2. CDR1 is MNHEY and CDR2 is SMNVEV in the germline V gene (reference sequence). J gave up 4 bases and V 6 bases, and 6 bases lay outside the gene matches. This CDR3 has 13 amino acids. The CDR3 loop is CASRGGTGYEQYF. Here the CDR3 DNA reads TGTGCCAGCAGGGGAGGGACTGGTTACGAGCAGTACTTC.

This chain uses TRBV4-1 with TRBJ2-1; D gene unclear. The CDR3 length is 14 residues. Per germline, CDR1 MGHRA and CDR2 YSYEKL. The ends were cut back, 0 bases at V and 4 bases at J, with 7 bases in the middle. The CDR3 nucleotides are TGCGCCAGCAGCCAAGATTGGGTTTACAATGAGCAGTTCTTC. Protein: CASSQDWVYNEQFF.

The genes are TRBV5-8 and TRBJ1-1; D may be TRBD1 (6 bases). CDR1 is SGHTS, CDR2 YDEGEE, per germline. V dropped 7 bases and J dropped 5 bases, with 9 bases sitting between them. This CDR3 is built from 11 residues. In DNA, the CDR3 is TGTGCCAGCTCCAGGGGAACTGAAGCTTTCTTT. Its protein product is CASSRGTEAFF.

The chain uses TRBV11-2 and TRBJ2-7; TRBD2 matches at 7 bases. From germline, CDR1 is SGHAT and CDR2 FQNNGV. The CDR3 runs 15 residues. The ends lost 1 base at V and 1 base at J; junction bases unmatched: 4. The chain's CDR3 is CASSLGGGDSYEQYF. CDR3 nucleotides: TGTGCCAGCAGCTTAGGGGGAGGGGATTCCTACGAGCAGTACTTC.

CDR3 amino acids: CASPMPPTDTEAFF. The CDR3 bases are TGTGCCAGCCCCATGCCCCCCACAGACACTGAAGCTTTCTTT. The chain recombines TRBV27 with TRBJ1-1; D unclear. The CDR3 extends over 14 amino acids. From germline, CDR1 is MNHEY and CDR2 SMNVEV (reference sequence). Trimming pared 8 bases from V and 3 bases from J, leaving 16 bases between.

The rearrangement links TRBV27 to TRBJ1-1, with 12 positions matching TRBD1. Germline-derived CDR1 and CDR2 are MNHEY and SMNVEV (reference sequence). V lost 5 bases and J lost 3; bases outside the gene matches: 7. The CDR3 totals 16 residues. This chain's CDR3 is CASSTGTGGGHTEAFF. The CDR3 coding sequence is TGTGCCAGCAGTACAGGGACAGGGGGCGGTCACACTGAAGCTTTCTTT.

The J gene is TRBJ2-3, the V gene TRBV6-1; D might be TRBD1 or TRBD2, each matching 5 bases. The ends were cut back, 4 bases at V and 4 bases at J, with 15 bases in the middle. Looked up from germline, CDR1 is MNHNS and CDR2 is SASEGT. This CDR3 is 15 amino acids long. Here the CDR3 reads CASSVGPMGADTQYF. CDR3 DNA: TGTGCCAGCAGTGTGGGACCTATGGGGGCAGATACGCAGTATTTT.